Below are 14 T cell receptor beta chains sequenced from a single sample in a study of blood T cell repertoires in COVID-19. Clones were read by immunoSEQ multiplex PCR, and TCRdb kept only the in-frame ones, dropping some. The sample includes approximately 120,000 clones, around 89% of them seen just once. Sequencing used peripheral blood. The origin of the receptors is a human donor in a cohort sampled during active COVID-19.

V is TRBV21-1 and J is TRBJ1-5. TRBV21-1 is a listed pseudogene. CDR3 length equals 14 residues. CDR3 DNA: TGTGCCAGCAGCAAAGCCGTAACGAGTCAGCCCCAGCATTTT. Residues: CASSKAVTSQPQHF.

The chain couples TRBV7-2 to TRBJ1-1; possible D gene TRBD1, 5 bases. This CDR3 has 16 amino acids. The V gene's germline CDR1 is SGHTA and CDR2 FQGNSA. The germline V and J ends were trimmed by 1 base and 3 bases, with 15 bases remaining between them. This CDR3 reads CASSLEGGAGDTEAFF. CDR3 in DNA: TGTGCCAGCAGCTTAGAGGGAGGGGCCGGAGACACTGAAGCTTTCTTT.

The chain recombines TRBV5-1 with TRBJ1-6; 7 bases are a match to TRBD1. Looked up from germline, CDR1 is SGHRS and CDR2 is YFSETQ. Trimming removed 2 bases from V and 3 bases from J; junction bases left unmatched: 5. The CDR3 is made up of 16 amino acids. The chain's CDR3 is CASSLQGLGYNSPLHF. The DNA for the CDR3 is TGCGCCAGCAGCTTACAGGGGTTAGGCTATAATTCACCCCTCCACTTT.

The rearrangement links TRBV7-9 to TRBJ2-7, with a tentative D call TRBD2 (6 bases). Germline V gene sequence: CDR1 SEHNR, CDR2 FQNEAQ (reference sequence). This CDR3 is 14 amino acids long. With 5 bases removed from V and 4 bases from J, the gap between germline ends came to 15 bases. The CDR3 sequence is CASSQGLPEYEQYF. The CDR3 nucleotides are TGTGCCAGCAGCCAAGGACTACCCGAGTACGAGCAGTACTTC.

The chain has TRBV10-1 and TRBJ1-5; no definite D call. V lost 8 bases to trimming and J lost 0 bases, with 20 bases between them. In germline, CDR1 is WNHNN, CDR2 SYGVQD (reference sequence). This CDR3 contains 17 residues. The CDR3 DNA is TGCGCCAGCTTAAACGCCGCACTCGCGTATAGCAATCAGCCCCAGCATTTT. Protein sequence: CASLNAALAYSNQPQHF.

The gene calls are TRBV9 and TRBJ2-1; D unclear. CDR1 SGDLS and CDR2 YYNGEE come from the germline V gene. V was cut by 0 bases and J by 3 bases, with 10 bases left in between. The CDR3 totals 15 residues. The CDR3 DNA reads TGTGCCAGCAGCGTAGGCCTCTCTATCTACAATGAGCAGTTCTTC. This gives the protein CASSVGLSIYNEQFF.

This clone appeared a single time. The chain joins TRBV7-2 to TRBJ2-2; 12 nucleotides line up with TRBD2. The CDR3 totals 16 residues. V gave up 3 bases and J gave up 9 bases; unmatched junction bases: 8. Germline assignment: CDR1 SGHTA and CDR2 FQGNSA. CDR3: CASSFPTSGSGRELFF. CDR3 in DNA: TGTGCCAGCAGCTTCCCGACTAGCGGGAGTGGCAGGGAGCTGTTTTTT. The full variable domain, completed using reference TRBV7-2 and TRBJ2-2, is GAGVSQSPSNKVTEKGKDVELRCDPISGHTALYWYRQSLGQGLEFLIYFQGNSAPDKSGLPSDRFSAERTGGSVSTLTIQRTQQEDSAVYLCASSFPTSGSGRELFFGEGSRLTVL.

This clone has more than one count but fewer than ten. The rearrangement uses TRBV21-1 and TRBJ2-7; the DNA was not compared with TRBD2, the D call given in the table. TRBV21-1 is a known pseudogene. The CDR3 extends over 16 amino acids. As DNA, the CDR3 is TGTGCCAGCAGCGGGCAGACTAGCGGGTTGTCCTACGAGCAGTACTTC. Its translation: CASSGQTSGLSYEQYF.

CDR3 in DNA: TGTGCCACCAGCCCGCCTGGAGCTAGCGGGAGAAGCACAGATACGCAGTATTTT. Translation gives CATSPPGASGRSTDTQYF. The V and J genes are TRBV15 and TRBJ2-3; 10 positions agree with TRBD2. CDR1 and CDR2 from the germline V gene are LNHNV and YYDKDF (reference sequence). V was clipped by 5 bases and J by 0 bases; unmatched bases: 11. The CDR3 is 18 amino acids.

The gene calls are TRBV6-5 and TRBJ2-7; possible D gene TRBD1, 6 bases. The CDR3 runs 14 residues. V was trimmed by 6 bases and J by 2 bases, leaving 14 bases between them. Germline CDR1 is MNHEY and CDR2 is SVGAGI. CDR3 in DNA: TGTGCCAGCAGCTACCAGGGGAACACCTACGAGCAGTACTTC. It translates to CASSYQGNTYEQYF.

The V gene is TRBV7-6, the J gene TRBJ2-1, with 9 bases lining up with TRBD2. The germline gives CDR1 SGHVS, CDR2 FNYEAQ. The CDR3 runs to 14 residues. The V gene end was trimmed by 5 bases and the J gene end by 9 bases; junction bases not matched to a gene: 8. CDR3 nucleotides: TGTGCCAGCAGCCATGGGACTAGCCGGCCTGAGCAGTTCTTC. Its translation is CASSHGTSRPEQFF.

This sequence joins TRBV5-4 and TRBJ2-1, with 8 bases aligning to TRBD2. The V segment lost 4 bases and the J segment 3 bases; nucleotides outside the gene matches: 9. Looked up from germline, CDR1 is SGHNT and CDR2 is YYREEE (reference sequence). The CDR3 runs 16 residues. CDR3 bases: TGTGCCAGCAGCCCCCCCGGACTAGCCCGCTACAATGAGCAGTTCTTC. It is translated as CASSPPGLARYNEQFF.

The chain employs TRBV29-1 and TRBJ2-5; 8 positions agree with TRBD1. Trimming took 1 base from V and 4 from J; bases not matched to a gene: 5. The CDR3 has 14 amino acids. Germline values: CDR1 SQVTM, CDR2 ANQGSEA. The chain's CDR3 is CSVEGTGMRETQYF. DNA of the CDR3: TGCAGCGTTGAAGGGACAGGGATGAGAGAGACCCAGTACTTC. Looking up the rest from reference TRBV29-1 and TRBJ2-5 gives the full variable domain: SAVISQKPSRDICQRGTSLTIQCQVDSQVTMMFWYRQQPGQSLTLIATANQGSEATYESGFVIDKFPISRPNLTFSTLTVSNMSPEDSSIYLCSVEGTGMRETQYFGPGTRLLVL.

CDR3 bases: TGTGCCAGTGGTAAACTAAGCGGGAGGGCCAACACAGATACGCAGTATTTT. Amino acid sequence: CASGKLSGRANTDTQYF. This chain uses TRBV19 with TRBJ2-3, with TRBD2 matching over 10 bases. CDR1 is LNHDA, CDR2 SQIVND, per germline (reference sequence). The J segment lost 2 bases and the V segment lost 8 bases, leaving 13 bases of the junction unmatched. The CDR3 is made up of 17 amino acids.